Below, 20 T cell receptor beta chains from the same sample are listed, as sequenced in a study of cytomegalovirus exposure and HLA in healthy donors. The primer mix had 60 Vbeta and 13 Jbeta primers. TCRdb keeps only in-frame clones here, not all; method: immunoSEQ multiplex PCR. Of roughly 200,000 clones in the sample, over 60% were seen once. Sequenced sample: PBMCs. These receptors all stem from a man between 18 and 35 years old in good health and CMV-seronegative.

This clone has a handful of counts. The gene calls are TRBV7-2 and TRBJ2-1; D may be TRBD2 (6 bases). This CDR3 contains 13 residues. The V gene lost 1 base and the J gene lost 15 bases, with 16 bases spanning the gap. Looked up from germline, CDR1 is SGHTA and CDR2 is FQGNSA. CDR3 coding DNA: TGTGCCAGCAGCTTAGTAGACTCGATGGGAGGGTTCTTC. Its protein product is CASSLVDSMGGFF.

The chain employs TRBV6-5 and TRBJ1-1; D possibly corresponds to TRBD1 (5 bases). CDR3 length: 14 residues. The germline V gene has CDR1 MNHEY and CDR2 SVGAGI. V was shortened by 6 bases and J by 5 bases, with 16 bases between the two germline ends. The CDR3 sequence: CASSSPGGDTEAFF. The CDR3 bases are TGTGCCAGCAGCTCTCCGGGGGGAGATACTGAAGCTTTCTTT.

This chain links TRBV28 with TRBJ2-2; TRBD1 might be the D (6 bases). Deletions cut 6 bases from V and 8 bases from J, with 13 bases between. CDR3 length equals 13 residues. Germline assignment: CDR1 MDHEN and CDR2 SYDVKM. CDR3 protein: CASSPDQGGELFF. The CDR3, as DNA: TGTGCCAGCAGCCCCGACCAGGGGGGGGAGCTGTTTTTT. Together with reference TRBV28 and TRBJ2-2, the CDR3 gives the full variable domain: DVKVTQSSRYLVKRTGEKVFLECVQDMDHENMFWYRQDPGLGLRLIYFSYDVKMKEKGDIPEGYSVSREKKERFSLILESASTNQTSMYLCASSPDQGGELFFGEGSRLTVL.

The rearrangement joins TRBV5-4 to TRBJ2-1; 8 nucleotides match TRBD2. The CDR3 is made up of 16 amino acids. V dropped 4 bases and J dropped 3; count of bases not matched to a gene: 9. Germline V gene lookup returns CDR1 SGHNT and CDR2 YYREEE (reference sequence). The CDR3, as DNA: TGTGCCAGCAGCCCACCATCCGGGGGGGTCTACAATGAGCAGTTCTTC. Protein sequence: CASSPPSGGVYNEQFF.

This chain connects TRBV6-5 to TRBJ1-3, with a possible D match to TRBD1 (6 bases). Per the germline V gene, CDR1 is MNHEY and CDR2 is SVGAGI. The CDR3 loop spans 13 amino acids. V gave up 4 bases and J gave up 8 bases, with 12 bases separating them. In nucleotides, the CDR3 is TGTGCCAGCAGTTTGAGCAGGGGTTACACCATATATTTT. Amino acids: CASSLSRGYTIYF.

The V call is TRBV19, the J call TRBJ2-7; D not resolved. CDR3 length equals 14 residues. In germline, CDR1 is LNHDA, CDR2 SQIVND (reference sequence). Trimming shortened V by 6 bases and J by 0 bases, and 12 bases separated the two germline ends. CDR3 protein: CASSDDWNSYEQYF. The CDR3 nucleotides read TGTGCCAGTAGCGATGACTGGAACTCCTACGAGCAGTACTTC.

The chain employs TRBV11-2 and TRBJ2-7, with 9 positions matching TRBD1. The ends lost 3 bases at V and 6 bases at J; junction bases unmatched: 6. From germline, CDR1 is SGHAT and CDR2 FQNNGV. The CDR3 is 14 amino acids. This chain's CDR3 is CASSFLDRGSEQYF. CDR3 coding DNA: TGTGCCAGCAGCTTTCTGGACAGGGGATCCGAGCAGTACTTC.

This clone occurred once. The J gene is TRBJ2-3, the V gene TRBV18; possibly TRBD1 for D (6 bases). V gave up 4 bases and J gave up 2 bases, with 19 bases separating them. CDR1 and CDR2 from the germline V gene are KGHSH and LQKENI. The CDR3 covers 17 residues. The CDR3 coding sequence is TGTGCCAGCTCACTCCTGTACGGGACACCTACCACAGATACGCAGTATTTT. Translation gives CASSLLYGTPTTDTQYF.

The chain employs TRBV7-3 and TRBJ2-1; D unresolved. Deletions cut 4 bases from V and 5 bases from J, with 15 bases between. CDR1 is SGHTA, CDR2 FQGTGA, per germline. The CDR3 extends over 15 amino acids. The CDR3 DNA sequence: TGTGCCAGCAGCTCCTCTAGAACAATAAACAATGAGCAGTTCTTC. Translated, it gives CASSSSRTINNEQFF.

The V gene is TRBV6-1, the J gene TRBJ2-7, with 9 bases lining up with TRBD1. The junction had 7 bases not matched to a gene; V was cut back by 2 bases and J by 5 bases. This CDR3 comprises 15 residues. Germline V gene sequence: CDR1 MNHNS, CDR2 SASEGT. The DNA for the CDR3 is TGTGCCAGCAGTGAACGGGGACAGGGTAACGACGAGCAGTACTTC. This translates into CASSERGQGNDEQYF.

The CDR3: CASSLIGGNTEAFF. The CDR3 DNA is TGCGCCAGCAGCCTCATAGGGGGGAACACTGAAGCTTTCTTT. V gene TRBV4-1 combines with J gene TRBJ1-1, with D perhaps matching TRBD1 (6 bases). Germline CDR1 and CDR2: MGHRA and YSYEKL. The ends were cut back, 4 bases at V and 1 base at J, with 10 bases in the middle. There are 14 residues in the CDR3.

The rearrangement links TRBV5-1 to TRBJ2-5; 10 positions match TRBD1. Per the germline V gene, CDR1 is SGHRS and CDR2 is YFSETQ. V shed 4 bases and J 4 bases; nucleotides not matched to a gene: 10. This CDR3 spans 16 amino acids. The CDR3 DNA follows: TGCGCCAGCAGCCCGCCCGGGACAGGGGATGGAGAGACCCAGTACTTC. It is translated as CASSPPGTGDGETQYF.

This clone appeared a few times. The chain's CDR3 is CASSPDIQSLNEKLFF. CDR3 DNA sequence: TGCGCCAGCAGCCCCGATATACAGAGCCTTAATGAAAAACTGTTTTTT. This rearrangement joins TRBV5-1 to TRBJ1-4, with D hard to call. The CDR3 has 16 residues. V was shortened by 4 bases and J by 4 bases, with 17 bases between the two germline ends. CDR1 SGHRS and CDR2 YFSETQ come from the germline V gene.

This clone came up a few times. In DNA form, the CDR3 reads TGTGCCAGCAGCGTAGGAGGGACAGCCGCAACTAATGAAAAACTGTTTTTT. It encodes CASSVGGTAATNEKLFF. This chain links TRBV9 with TRBJ1-4, with 7 bases lining up with TRBD1. CDR3 size: 17 residues. V lost 0 bases, J lost 0 bases, and 5 bases stayed unmatched. CDR1 and CDR2 (germline): SGDLS, YYNGEE.

This clone was observed a handful of times. This chain links TRBV6-5 with TRBJ2-7; TRBD1 agrees at 7 bases. V shed 8 bases and J 6 bases; nucleotides not matched to a gene: 4. The germline gives CDR1 MNHEY, CDR2 SVGAGI. The CDR3 has 11 amino acids. CDR3 bases: TGTGCCAGCGATGACAGGGTCGAGCAGTACTTC. Translated, it gives CASDDRVEQYF.

The chain links TRBV15 to TRBJ1-3, with 8 positions matching TRBD1. Per the germline V gene, CDR1 is LNHNV and CDR2 is YYDKDF (reference sequence). V was pared by 5 bases and J by 6 bases, with 12 bases of the junction left unmatched. The CDR3 consists of 16 residues. In DNA, the CDR3 is TGTGCCACCAGCCCCAAGACAGGGGAAGGACCAAACACCATATATTTT. Its translation: CATSPKTGEGPNTIYF.

Comment on this clone: Compared with germline, one end of the junction differs, possibly owing to a read error. The V gene is TRBV5-1, the J gene TRBJ1-2; D perhaps matches TRBD1 (5 bases). This CDR3 is built from 15 residues. Per the germline V gene, CDR1 is SGHRS and CDR2 is YFSETQ. CDR3 sequence reads: CASSLAGRGSYGYIF. CDR3 nucleotides: TGCGCCAGCAGCTTGGCAGGGCGGGGAAGCTATGGCTACATCTTC.

The rearrangement joins TRBV29-1 to TRBJ2-5, with a possible D match to TRBD1 (6 bases). The CDR3 sequence is 13 residues long. CDR1 is SQVTM, CDR2 ANQGSEA, per germline. V was shortened by 4 bases and J by 5 bases, with 14 bases between the two germline ends. The CDR3 sequence: CSVATGKWETQYF. CDR3 nucleotide sequence: TGCAGCGTTGCTACAGGGAAGTGGGAGACCCAGTACTTC.

The chain joins TRBV6-5 to TRBJ2-3; 9 bases are shared with TRBD1. The CDR3 covers 15 residues. Germline CDR1 MNHEY, CDR2 SVGAGI. V trimming: 6 bases; J trimming: 1 base; junction bases outside the gene matches: 5. The CDR3 protein is CASSTGGAGTDTQYF. The CDR3 DNA is TGTGCCAGCAGCACAGGGGGCGCGGGCACAGATACGCAGTATTTT.

The rearrangement links TRBV28 to TRBJ2-5, with 7 bases lining up with TRBD1. V shed 5 bases, J shed 2 bases, and the junction held 8 bases outside the gene matches. Looked up from germline, CDR1 is MDHEN and CDR2 is SYDVKM. The CDR3 loop spans 15 amino acids. The CDR3 spells CASSPPDRVQETQYF. In nucleotides, the CDR3 is TGTGCCAGCAGTCCGCCCGACAGGGTTCAAGAGACCCAGTACTTC.